The 26 T cell receptor beta chains given below trace back to one sample, sequenced in a study of monozygotic twins with inflammatory bowel disease. TCRdb re-called the 5' RACE reads and catalogs CDR3 proteins one per entry, DNA excluded. The sample's table shows just over 300,000 distinct CDR3 sequences. The sample was blood. The source is a human donor with ulcerative colitis or Crohn's disease, or a healthy co-twin of an affected twin (not recorded which).

This sequence joins TRBV2 and TRBJ2-1; there is no DNA to check the TCRdb D call of TRBD2. There are 16 residues in the CDR3. The germline gives CDR1 SNHLY, CDR2 FYNNEI. CDR3 loop: CASMEGRLAGYNEQFF. Full variable domain (rest looked up from reference TRBV2 and TRBJ2-1): EPEVTQTPSHQVTQMGQEVILRCVPISNHLYFYWYRQILGQKVEFLVSFYNNEISEKSEIFDDQFSVERPDGSNFTLKIRSTKLEDSAMYFCASMEGRLAGYNEQFFGPGTRLTVL.

The V and J genes are TRBV4-3 and TRBJ2-4; TCRdb's assignment of TRBD2 cannot be checked, as there is no DNA. CDR1 LGHNA and CDR2 YSLEER come from the germline V gene. CDR3 length: 16 amino acids. CDR3 protein: CASSQDLTSGSNIQYF.

The rearrangement links TRBV7-9 to TRBJ2-2; the D call from TCRdb, TRBD1, cannot be confirmed without DNA. CDR3 length equals 17 residues. The germline CDR1 and CDR2 sequences are SEHNR and FQNEAQ (reference sequence). The CDR3 protein is CASSKGTGTGETGELFF. Drawing the rest from reference TRBV7-9 and TRBJ2-2, the complete variable domain is DTGVSQNPRHKITKRGQNVTFRCDPISEHNRLYWYRQTLGQGPEFLTYFQNEAQLEKSRLLSDRFSAERPKGSFSTLEIQRTEQGDSAMYLCASSKGTGTGETGELFFGEGSRLTVL.

This chain uses TRBV28 with TRBJ2-1; the TRBD1 assignment by TCRdb is unverifiable without DNA. The CDR3 sequence is 13 residues long. Per germline, CDR1 MDHEN and CDR2 SYDVKM. The CDR3 spells CASSLYGTGVQFF.

The chain has TRBV25-1 and TRBJ2-1; the TCRdb D gene call, TRBD2, has no DNA to confirm it. The germline V gene has CDR1 MGHDK and CDR2 SYGVNS. This CDR3 is 17 amino acids long. CDR3 amino acids: CASSEASGGWSYNEQFF.

V is TRBV29-1 and J is TRBJ2-5; TCRdb picks TRBD2, but there is no DNA to check that call. Looked up from germline, CDR1 is SQVTM and CDR2 is ANQGSEA. The CDR3 contains 13 residues. CDR3 loop: CSAIVVQQETQYF.

The rearrangement joins TRBV3-1 to TRBJ1-1; TCRdb's assignment of TRBD1 cannot be checked, as there is no DNA. Germline V gene lookup returns CDR1 LGHDT and CDR2 YNNKEL (reference sequence). CDR3 size: 16 residues. The CDR3 region is CASSLQRTTGNTEAFF.

This chain links TRBV27 with TRBJ2-1; the TCRdb D gene call, TRBD1, has no DNA to confirm it. Germline CDR1 is MNHEY and CDR2 is SMNVEV (reference sequence). The CDR3 runs to 11 residues. CDR3 protein: CASSAGSQQFF.

The CDR3 loop reads CASSQRVPGFAEQYF. The chain employs TRBV4-3 and TRBJ2-7; TCRdb lists TRBD2, though no DNA is available to test this call. The CDR3 runs to 15 residues. Germline V gene sequence: CDR1 LGHNA, CDR2 YSLEER.

The chain joins TRBV5-4 to TRBJ2-7; TCRdb gives TRBD1 as the D gene, but with no DNA this cannot be confirmed. Germline V CDR1 and CDR2: SGHNT, YYREEE (reference sequence). CDR3 length: 16 residues. The CDR3 sequence is CASSIQGRRNLYEQYF.

The CDR3 sequence is CAISDGGDSDNEQFF. The J gene is TRBJ2-1, the V gene TRBV10-3; TCRdb returns TRBD1, unconfirmable since there is no DNA. This CDR3 has 15 amino acids. CDR1 ENHRY and CDR2 SYGVKD come from the germline V gene.

This chain joins TRBV3-1 and TRBJ2-7; TCRdb gives TRBD1 as the D gene, but with no DNA this cannot be confirmed. Germline V gene data show CDR1 as LGHDT and CDR2 as YNNKEL (reference sequence). CDR3 length equals 15 residues. CDR3 sequence reads: CASSQEQGVPYEQYF.

The V call is TRBV7-2, the J call TRBJ1-6; TCRdb selects TRBD1, and the lack of DNA leaves this call unchecked. This CDR3 is built from 15 residues. Germline-derived CDR1 and CDR2 are SGHTA and FQGNSA. This CDR3 reads CASSLGGVRSSPLHF.

V is TRBV20-1 and J is TRBJ2-2; TCRdb indicates TRBD1, and absent DNA this call remains unverified. The germline CDR1 and CDR2 sequences are DFQATT and SNEGSKA (reference sequence). This CDR3 is 13 amino acids long. CDR3 amino acids: CSAMGQNTGELFF.

V gene TRBV12-3 or TRBV12-4 combines with J gene TRBJ1-4. This CDR3 comprises 14 residues. The CDR3 spells CASSLSQNNEWLFF.

J is TRBJ1-2 and V is TRBV10-3; without DNA, the TCRdb call of TRBD1 cannot be checked. Germline CDR1 ENHRY, CDR2 SYGVKD. The CDR3 has 20 amino acids. The CDR3 region is CAISDGKARDIRQANYGYTF.

This chain connects TRBV5-1 to TRBJ2-3. There are 14 residues in the CDR3. Per germline, CDR1 SGHRS and CDR2 YFSETQ. The CDR3 loop is CASSPHTSTDTQYF.

The genes are TRBV24-1 and TRBJ2-7; the TCRdb call, TRBD1, lacks DNA for checking. CDR3 size: 13 residues. Germline V CDR1 and CDR2: KGHDR, SFDVKD. CDR3 in amino acids: CATSTGSLSEQYF.

The chain recombines TRBV5-1 with TRBJ1-1. Germline values: CDR1 SGHRS, CDR2 YFSETQ. CDR3 length equals 13 residues. CDR3 residues: CASSYSQNTEAFF.

V is TRBV5-1 and J is TRBJ1-2; lacking DNA, the TRBD1 call made by TCRdb goes unchecked. CDR1 and CDR2 from the germline V gene are SGHRS and YFSETQ. The CDR3 has 14 residues. CDR3 loop: CASSSGQGVYGYTF.

V is TRBV19 and J is TRBJ1-5. There are 16 residues in the CDR3. Germline lookup yields CDR1 LNHDA and CDR2 SQIVND (reference sequence). The CDR3 spells CASRELTGMAHQPQHF. The full variable domain, its missing parts supplied by reference TRBV19 and TRBJ1-5, is DGGITQSPKYLFRKEGQNVTLSCEQNLNHDAMYWYRQDPGQGLRLIYYSQIVNDFQKGDIAEGYSVSREKKESFPLTVTSAQKNPTAFYLCASRELTGMAHQPQHFGDGTRLSIL.

The rearrangement links TRBV11-2 to TRBJ2-7; absent DNA, TCRdb's TRBD1 call cannot be checked. This CDR3 is 14 amino acids long. Germline V gene data show CDR1 as SGHAT and CDR2 as FQNNGV. This CDR3 is CASTSQVGSTYRRF.

Here the CDR3 reads CASSLEGQTPLEYF. V is TRBV5-1 and J is TRBJ2-7; the D gene TCRdb calls, TRBD1, cannot be checked with no DNA. This CDR3 has 14 amino acids. Germline V lookup: CDR1 SGHRS, CDR2 YFSETQ.

The gene calls are TRBV10-3 and TRBJ2-7; the D call from TCRdb, TRBD1, cannot be confirmed without DNA. CDR1 and CDR2 (germline): ENHRY, SYGVKD. The CDR3 runs 15 residues. CDR3 loop: CAISDITGKSYEQYF.

This CDR3 reads CASSVDGSSPLHF. The rearrangement joins TRBV9 to TRBJ1-6. This CDR3 region has 13 residues. The germline V gene encodes CDR1 SGDLS and CDR2 YYNGEE.

V gene TRBV27 combines with J gene TRBJ1-4; no DNA is available, so the TRBD1 call from TCRdb remains unchecked. The CDR3 runs 14 residues. The V gene's germline CDR1 is MNHEY and CDR2 SMNVEV (reference sequence). CDR3 sequence: CASSFNRESEKLFF.